The source of this T cell receptor beta chain is a study of T-cell reconstitution after alpha-beta-depleted transplantation in children. Researchers prepared the TCRbeta library using unique molecular identifiers, the study reports. TCRdb ran MiXCR on the PCR reads and lists one entry per CDR3 protein. Of 120,000 or so distinct CDR3 sequences listed, more than 20% are singletons. Germline assignment: CDR1 MGHRA and CDR2 YSYEKL. The CDR3 is made up of 15 amino acids. The V gene lost 1 base and the J gene lost 4 bases, with 12 bases spanning the gap. For this clonotype: Its antigen is still unknown.

General study findings and limits: Newly produced T cells mostly accounted for T-cell counts and diversity one year post-transplant. There were reportedly several hundred expanded graft clones from which alpha-beta T cells came about two months after transplant.

The receptor was isolated from a male patient between 2 and 15 years old who had a stem cell transplant for chronic granulomatous disease, so the T cells may come from the graft donor. This sample comprised PBMCs, mostly from graft donor cells, obtained 180 days after TCRalphabeta/CD19-depleted stem cell transplant. The chain couples TRBV4-1 to TRBJ2-3; D may be TRBD1 (5 bases). CDR3 amino acids: CASSQVGRVSDTQYF. CDR3 sequence (DNA): TGCGCCAGCAGCCAAGTCGGCAGGGTATCAGATACGCAGTATTTT.